This T cell receptor beta chain is from a study of blood T cells in healthy people across ages. Isolation per sample recovered at least 6.5 million PBMCs. Germline values: CDR1 SGHRS, CDR2 YFSETQ. The length of the CDR3 is 13 residues. The second PCR ran roughly 6 to 11 cycles with a sample-barcoded 5' primer and J-beta primers. TCRdb re-called the 5' RACE reads through MiXCR, storing one row per CDR3 protein. The table lists some 890,000 distinct CDR3 sequences, approximately 32% of them singletons, with roughly 10% in the top ten. This clonotype came up once. Sequence at one end of the junction differs from germline and may be a read error. In addition, the sample was reused for a study of T cells of mothers and their children. That work adds: Thymic selection molds TCR recombination output in a comparable way in related and unrelated pairs.

The receptor was isolated from a woman aged 40 to 50 in good health. This chain joins TRBV5-1 and TRBJ2-5; 7 nucleotides line up with TRBD1. Source material: blood. CDR3 protein: CAGSLQGQETQYF. CDR3 coding DNA: TGCGCCGGCAGCTTACAGGGGCAAGAGACCCAGTACTTC. The full variable domain, in which reference TRBV5-1 and TRBJ2-5 provide the parts outside the CDR3, is KAGVTQTPRYLIKTRGQQVTLSCSPISGHRSVSWYQQTPGQGLQFLFEYFSETQRNKGNFPGRFSGRQFSNSRSEMNVSTLELGDSALYLCAGSLQGQETQYFGPGTRLLVL.